These T cell receptor beta chains were read from a single sample in a study of blood T cells in healthy people across ages. TCRdb re-derived calls from the 5' RACE reads in MiXCR, one entry per CDR3 protein. The sample carries 1.5 million to 2 million distinct CDR3 sequences, just under 50% recorded once. The sample consisted of blood. The source of these receptors is a woman between 40 and 55 years old in good health. Each CDR3 is given without its conserved first and last residue. The D gene is left open where the match is weak.

D gene: TRBD1
V gene: TRBV2
CDR3 protein: ASRPTGGGSQQY

D gene: .
V gene: TRBV20-1
CDR3 protein: SANTRGATTDTQY

D gene: .
V gene: TRBV4-3
CDR3 protein: ASSANGKGTYEQY

D gene: .
V gene: TRBV6-2/TRBV6-3
CDR3 protein: ASSYFRDNEQF

D gene: .
V gene: TRBV20-1
CDR3 protein: SARRENTGELF

D gene: TRBD2
V gene: TRBV2
CDR3 protein: ASRGGLAGDLYEQY

D gene: .
V gene: TRBV12-3/TRBV12-4
CDR3 protein: ASSPLDSYYGYT

D gene: .
V gene: TRBV28
CDR3 protein: ASSSPTPTAPSNYGYT

D gene: .
V gene: TRBV27
CDR3 protein: ASSSNWGRYEQY

D gene: .
V gene: TRBV7-2
CDR3 protein: ASSSQRVSSRGYT

D gene: TRBD1
V gene: TRBV5-1
CDR3 protein: ASSLAWGQSFSGANVLT

D gene: TRBD2
V gene: TRBV2
CDR3 protein: ASTREAGSRTDTQY

D gene: .
V gene: TRBV7-2
CDR3 protein: ASSLTPSVYQETQY

D gene: .
V gene: TRBV20-1
CDR3 protein: SARDLLQSGGPPEQF

D gene: .
V gene: TRBV4-2
CDR3 protein: ASSQDHSRRGSGANVLT

D gene: TRBD2
V gene: TRBV24-1
CDR3 protein: ATQASGLQETQY

D gene: .
V gene: TRBV29-1
CDR3 protein: SAQSTEGWAQY

D gene: TRBD2
V gene: TRBV6-5
CDR3 protein: ASSYSLAESYERY

D gene: TRBD1
V gene: TRBV7-8
CDR3 protein: ASSSGRQGTYEQY

D gene: .
V gene: TRBV4-3
CDR3 protein: ASSQDFLWSTDQY

D gene: TRBD2
V gene: TRBV10-3
CDR3 protein: AIKIGLADHNEQF

D gene: .
V gene: TRBV6-2/TRBV6-3
CDR3 protein: ASSPRGWGDNEQF

D gene: .
V gene: TRBV9
CDR3 protein: ASSSRDTPPLH

D gene: TRBD1
V gene: TRBV18
CDR3 protein: ASSSGQGDSPLH

D gene: TRBD2
V gene: TRBV6-2/TRBV6-3
CDR3 protein: ASSYRIAGDLSYEQY

D gene: TRBD1
V gene: TRBV7-3
CDR3 protein: ASSLGAGGDSPLH

D gene: TRBD1
V gene: TRBV7-2
CDR3 protein: ASSFSLTGDPYEQY

D gene: TRBD2
V gene: TRBV20-1
CDR3 protein: SASGLAGHQETQY

D gene: .
V gene: TRBV4-3
CDR3 protein: ASSQEVVTETQY

D gene: TRBD1
V gene: TRBV24-1
CDR3 protein: ATSEPGQGYGYT

D gene: TRBD1
V gene: TRBV29-1
CDR3 protein: SADQMDRGGNEQY

D gene: .
V gene: TRBV12-3/TRBV12-4
CDR3 protein: ASSLLRGQGETQY

D gene: .
V gene: TRBV20-1
CDR3 protein: SARRSGANVLT

D gene: .
V gene: TRBV12-1
CDR3 protein: ASSFADWDEQF

D gene: .
V gene: TRBV6-6
CDR3 protein: ASSYSGAGVYEQY

D gene: TRBD1
V gene: TRBV12-3/TRBV12-4
CDR3 protein: ASTRDSFRLETQY

D gene: .
V gene: TRBV6-5
CDR3 protein: ASSYSDSNEQF

D gene: .
V gene: TRBV12-3/TRBV12-4
CDR3 protein: TTGLTNEKLF

D gene: .
V gene: TRBV28
CDR3 protein: ASSLGARMGGYT

D gene: TRBD1
V gene: TRBV20-1
CDR3 protein: SARDGTGGPDTQF

D gene: TRBD1
V gene: TRBV5-1
CDR3 protein: ASSLILRQGEETQY

D gene: .
V gene: TRBV29-1
CDR3 protein: SVAGGDGYT

D gene: .
V gene: TRBV28
CDR3 protein: ATHSPTDTYEQY

D gene: TRBD2
V gene: TRBV20-1
CDR3 protein: SAIPGLAIETQY

D gene: .
V gene: TRBV9
CDR3 protein: ASSVASGHLYGYT

D gene: .
V gene: TRBV4-3
CDR3 protein: ASSQVSAGGEQY

D gene: .
V gene: TRBV20-1
CDR3 protein: SANRGKGTEAF

D gene: .
V gene: TRBV7-2
CDR3 protein: ASSLGGTGQYGTQY

D gene: TRBD1
V gene: TRBV6-1
CDR3 protein: ASTASQGAKGKSIQY

D gene: TRBD2
V gene: TRBV20-1
CDR3 protein: SARLADRSEQF

D gene: TRBD2
V gene: TRBV25-1
CDR3 protein: ASSEELAGVYEQY